This record looks at one TCR beta chain sequence and its context. Its antigen has not been determined. No much larger clonotype is one base removed from it; base qualities were not supplied. The immunoSEQ Assay was used to sequence TCR beta CDR3 regions from DNA. The original methods were these. To compute T cell density, TCR beta template counts were normalized to usable DNA, which was estimated by amplifying housekeeping genes. Using the preseqR package, richness was estimated by extrapolating to 120,000 templates for tissue samples and 400,000 templates for PBMC samples. Clonality was calculated as one minus Pielou's evenness. Tissue-enriched TCRs were identified by differential abundance testing using productive amino-acid clonotypes, minimum total count 5 and alpha 0.1. The Jaccard Index and the Morisita Overlap Index were used to quantify repertoire overlap between compartments. GLIPH grouped TCR beta CDR3s together with public tetramer-defined viral CDR3s, and a viral motif had to include at least three viral sequences and also show V-gene enrichment. TCRdb holds this immuneACCESS table with in-frame rearrangements only. Some clones are missing; in checked studies, unresolved V genes explain under half, and the rest has no known cause. V and J calls and clone size are given by that table; D and trimming were obtained from the DNA. Recorded for this sample are some 50,000 clones; about 88% of them occurred a single time. The ten largest clones represent roughly 16% of the sample.

At diagnosis, peripheral blood, uninvolved tumor-adjacent lung and tumor were collected and stored as a combination of fresh-frozen and FFPE material. For TCR repertoire profiling, blood samples were analyzed in the form of peripheral blood mononuclear cells. The CDR3 sequence holds 14 residues, the cysteine and phenylalanine included. Just the 42-base CDR3 DNA is kept, in frame starting at base 1. Trimming removed 2 bases from V and 2 bases from J, leaving 9 bases between the germline ends. The germline V gene encodes CDR1 MNHNS and CDR2 SASEGT. The record originates from a study of T cells in localized non-small cell lung cancer (dated by TCRdb to the early 2020s). Looking at the study overall: Comparing tumors with uninvolved tumor-adjacent lungs, the study looked at the T cell repertoires of hundreds of patients with early-stage NSCLC. NSCLC patients had a mean age of roughly 64 years, and approximately 140 were male and over 85 female. The cohort consisted of about 240 treatment-naive NSCLC patients whose localized lung tumors had been resected.

What the research found in general, with its limitations: A median of 57 of the top 100 tumor clones turned up in the paired uninvolved adjacent lung, and about 28 of those clones also ranked among the top 100 of that same adjacent lung. Because multi-region tumor sequencing was not done, intratumor heterogeneity could not be ruled out. Uninvolved tumor-adjacent lung showed the highest T cell clonality, higher than tumor, which suggests more focused antigenic responses in the adjacent lung. Longer overall survival was associated with higher T cell density in blood, whereas shorter survival was associated with higher clonality in adjacent lung. Because the study design was exploratory, TCR variables were selected using unadjusted p-values without false-discovery rate correction.

Source: PBMCs, taken before any cancer treatment. The chain uses TRBV6-1 and TRBJ2-5, with a weak D call of TRBD2 (5 bases match). The TCR was taken from a female donor with stage II lung adenocarcinoma. The DNA sequence reads TGTGCCAGCAGTGAATCTGGGAGACAAGAGACCCAGTACTTC. This codes for CASSESGRQETQYF.